This T cell receptor beta chain stems from a study of blood T cell repertoires in COVID-19. Study-wide context: The study drew acute and convalescent COVID-19 samples from the United States, Italy and Spain. T cells, B-cell-depleted T cells, or PBMCs provided the cDNA or gDNA that served as material.

This table comes from immunoSEQ multiplex PCR, and its TCRdb copy is limited to in-frame clones, with some not included. Of 150,000 to 200,000 clones in the sample, about 85% are singletons; the top ten hold approximately 8%. This sequence originates from a woman of 80 years or more with COVID-19, enrolled during active disease. The sequenced material came from peripheral blood.

The CDR3 reads CASSKTSGREETQYF. The CDR3, as DNA: TGTGCCAGCAGCAAGACTAGCGGGAGGGAGGAGACCCAGTACTTC. The rearrangement joins TRBV5-4 to TRBJ2-5, with 14 bases identical to TRBD2. This CDR3 is built from 15 residues. J lost 5 bases, V lost 4 bases, and 4 bases had no gene match. Germline values: CDR1 SGHNT, CDR2 YYREEE (reference sequence).